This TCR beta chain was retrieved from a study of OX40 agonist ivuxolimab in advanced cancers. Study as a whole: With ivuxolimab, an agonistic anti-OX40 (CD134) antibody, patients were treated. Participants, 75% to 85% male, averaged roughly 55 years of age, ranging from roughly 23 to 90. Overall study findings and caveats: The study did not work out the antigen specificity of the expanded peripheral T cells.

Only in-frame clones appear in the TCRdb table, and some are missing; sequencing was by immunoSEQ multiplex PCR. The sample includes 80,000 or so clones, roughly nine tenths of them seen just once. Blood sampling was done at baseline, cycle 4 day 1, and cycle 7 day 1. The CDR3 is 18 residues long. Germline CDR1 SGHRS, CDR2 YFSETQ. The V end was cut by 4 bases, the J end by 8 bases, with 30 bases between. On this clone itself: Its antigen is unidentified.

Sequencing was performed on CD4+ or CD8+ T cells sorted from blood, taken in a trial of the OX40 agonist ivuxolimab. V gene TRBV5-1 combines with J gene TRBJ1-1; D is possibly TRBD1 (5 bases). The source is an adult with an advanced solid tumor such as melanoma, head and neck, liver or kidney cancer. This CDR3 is CASSPWVPGTNFEREAFF. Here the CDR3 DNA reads TGCGCCAGCAGCCCCTGGGTCCCTGGGACGAACTTCGAACGAGAAGCTTTCTTT.